These T cell receptor beta chains were read from a single sample in a study of naive and memory T cell subsets. TCRdb independently ran MiXCR on the UMI-ligation and nested PCR reads; one entry per CDR3 protein. The sample yields over 65,000 distinct CDR3 sequences, 9% seen once. Material for sequencing was naive CD8+ T cells from blood. Receptors originate from a human donor in good health. The CDR3 runs from the conserved cysteine through the conserved F or W. A D gene is named only where the DNA matches it firmly. Size is omitted from some rows. Given values are once, few, many or a class for expanded clones.

V gene	D gene	J gene	clone size	CDR3 DNA	CDR3 protein
TRBV6-2/TRBV6-3	TRBD2	TRBJ2-5	NA	TGTGCCAGCAGCCCGACTAGCTGGCAAGAGACCCAGTACTTC	CASSPTSWQETQYF
TRBV20-1	TRBD1	TRBJ2-7	few	TGCAGTGCTACTACCCGGGACAGGTCCCACGAGCAGTACTTC	CSATTRDRSHEQYF
TRBV7-2	TRBD2	TRBJ2-1	many	TGTGCCAGCAGTGCCGGACTAGGCACGCTCTTC	CASSAGLGTLF
TRBV20-1	NA	TRBJ2-1	few	TGCAGTGCTAGAGAACAGGGCGGGCGGGCCTCCTACAATGAGCAGTTCTTC	CSAREQGGRASYNEQFF
TRBV19	NA	TRBJ2-5	NA	TGTGCCAGTAGTCACGAATCAGGCTGGGATCAAGAGACCCAGTACTTC	CASSHESGWDQETQYF
TRBV18	NA	TRBJ2-5	NA	TGTGCCAGCTCACCACCGTGGGTAGAAGAGACCCAGTACTTC	CASSPPWVEETQYF
TRBV4-3	TRBD2	TRBJ2-5	NA	TGCGCCAGCAGCCAAGACCCTAGCGGGACCCAGTACTTC	CASSQDPSGTQYF
TRBV4-1	NA	TRBJ2-3	few	TGCGCCAGCAGCCAAGAAGGCGGGGAGGCGGGTACGCAGTATTTT	CASSQEGGEAGTQYF
TRBV20-1	TRBD2	TRBJ2-7	many	TGCAGTGCTAGAGACTCAGGACTAGCGGTCTACGAGCAGTACTTC	CSARDSGLAVYEQYF
TRBV3-1	TRBD1	TRBJ1-1	many	TGTGCCAGCAGCCCGGGGACAGGGGGCGTTTTTCGGACTGAAGCTTTCTTT	CASSPGTGGVFRTEAFF
TRBV29-1	TRBD1	TRBJ1-2	NA	TGCAGCGTTGAAGATCGTGGAGACAGGGGGCCTTATGGCTACACCTTC	CSVEDRGDRGPYGYTF
TRBV14	NA	TRBJ1-1	NA	TGTGCCAGCAGCTCACGGGGTAACACGAACACTGAAGCTTTCTTT	CASSSRGNTNTEAFF
TRBV7-8	NA	TRBJ2-1	many	TGTGCCAGCAGCCCATCCCGGGAGACAAGCAATGAGCAGTTCTTC	CASSPSRETSNEQFF
TRBV14	TRBD2	TRBJ2-1	many	TGTGCCTTCCTGAGGGGACTAGCGTACCATTACAATGAGCAGTTCTTC	CAFLRGLAYHYNEQFF
TRBV2	NA	TRBJ2-1	many	TGTGCCAGCAGCAGATACAATGAGCAGTTCTTC	CASSRYNEQFF
TRBV7-9	TRBD1	TRBJ1-1	NA	TGTGCCAGCAGCCCAGACAGGGGATTGAACACTGAAGCTTTCTTT	CASSPDRGLNTEAFF
TRBV24-1	NA	TRBJ1-5	many	TGTGCCACCAGTGATGACACGGACCCCAATCAGCCCCAGCATTTT	CATSDDTDPNQPQHF
TRBV7-8	TRBD2	TRBJ2-7	many	TGTGCCAGCAGCTTAGCCCCCGGGAGGAGCTACGAGCAGTACTTC	CASSLAPGRSYEQYF
TRBV27	TRBD2	TRBJ2-2	NA	TGTGCCACCAAATGGGGACTAGCGGCCGGGGAGCTGTTTTTT	CATKWGLAAGELFF
TRBV10-3	NA	TRBJ2-6	NA	TGTGCCATCAGTGAGGGGTTAGGGGCCAACGTCCTGACTTTC	CAISEGLGANVLTF
TRBV29-1	NA	TRBJ2-1	many	TGCAGCGTTGACGGAGCGGGCCTCTTCCGGTACAATGAGCAGTTCTTC	CSVDGAGLFRYNEQFF
TRBV7-9	TRBD1	TRBJ2-7	many	TGTGCCAGCAGCTCTTCGGACAGGGGGCCCCCCGAGCAGTACTTC	CASSSSDRGPPEQYF
TRBV20-1	TRBD2	TRBJ2-7	few	TGCAGTGCTAGAGTTACTAGCGCCTACGAGCAGTACTTC	CSARVTSAYEQYF
TRBV12-5	NA	TRBJ2-3	NA	TGTGCTAGTGGTTTGGTACGGGGCCTGAGCACAGATACGCAGTATTTT	CASGLVRGLSTDTQYF
TRBV29-1	NA	TRBJ2-1	NA	TGCAGCGTTTGGGGGGTGGCCGGACCATCGTCGAATGAGCAGTTCTTC	CSVWGVAGPSSNEQFF
TRBV2	NA	TRBJ2-7	NA	TGTGCCAGCATCGGCAGGAACTACGAGCAGTACTTC	CASIGRNYEQYF
TRBV12-3/TRBV12-4	NA	TRBJ2-7	few	TGTGCCAGCAGTTTTGAGGGATTCCCCTACGAGCAGTACTTC	CASSFEGFPYEQYF
TRBV27	NA	TRBJ1-5	NA	TGTGCCAGCAGTTTAAGTAGGGATCAGCCCCAGCATTTT	CASSLSRDQPQHF
TRBV4-1	TRBD1	TRBJ2-5	few	TGCGCCAGCAGTCTCACCCGGGACAGGGAGGTGTCTAAAGAGACCCAGTACTTC	CASSLTRDREVSKETQYF
TRBV28	TRBD2	TRBJ2-1	NA	TGTGCCAGCACCCTACTAATCCTACGGGAGGGTCACTATGAGCAGTTCTTC	CASTLLILREGHYEQFF
TRBV12-3/TRBV12-4	TRBD2	TRBJ2-2	NA	TGTGCCAGCAGCCCGACGGGACTAGCGGGAGCTACCGGGGAGCTGTTTTTT	CASSPTGLAGATGELFF
TRBV7-3	NA	TRBJ2-1	NA	TGTGCCAGCAGCCTCAGACAGTACAATGAGCAGTTCTTC	CASSLRQYNEQFF
TRBV2	NA	TRBJ2-7	few	TGTGCCAGCAGCCTAACCAAGGACAGTCGCGAGCAGTACTTC	CASSLTKDSREQYF
TRBV21-1	NA	TRBJ2-7	NA	TGTGCCAGCACCTATCCGGGACTAGCGGGATCCTACGAGCAGTACTTC	CASTYPGLAGSYEQYF
TRBV20-1	NA	TRBJ1-2	many	TGCAGTGCTAGACCTGAGGGCGGCTACACCTTC	CSARPEGGYTF
TRBV4-1	NA	TRBJ2-6	NA	TGCGCCAGCAGCCAAGGGAGGACAATCCCCTCCTCTGGGGCCAACGTCCTGACTTTC	CASSQGRTIPSSGANVLTF
TRBV13	TRBD2	TRBJ2-4	few	TGTGCCAGCAGCTCCCAAGCGGGACTAACCAAAAACATTCAGTACTTC	CASSSQAGLTKNIQYF
TRBV29-1	TRBD2	TRBJ2-5	NA	TGCAGCGTTGATGGGCTAGCGGGAGACCAAGAGACCCAGTACTTC	CSVDGLAGDQETQYF
TRBV4-1	NA	TRBJ2-3	NA	TGCGCCAGCAGCCTAAGATTAAGCGTCCCGGGCGCAGATACGCAGTATTTT	CASSLRLSVPGADTQYF
TRBV4-1	TRBD2	TRBJ2-1	few	TGCGCCAGCAGCCAAGACCCTCCGCAGGGCGGGAGTTATAACAATGAGCAGTTCTTC	CASSQDPPQGGSYNNEQFF
TRBV6-1	TRBD2	TRBJ2-7	many	TGTGCCAGCAGTGAAGAACTAGCGGGAGTCGGGTACGAGCAGTACTTC	CASSEELAGVGYEQYF
TRBV7-6	NA	TRBJ2-2	NA	TGTGCCAGCAGCCTAAACCCCAACAGGGAGGTAGCCGGGGAGCTGTTTTTT	CASSLNPNREVAGELFF
TRBV6-1	NA	TRBJ1-2	many	TGTGCCAGCAGTGAGCCGGACGGCTACTATGGCTACACCTTC	CASSEPDGYYGYTF
TRBV7-9	TRBD1	TRBJ1-5	NA	TGTGCCAGCACCAGCACAGGGGTAAATCAGCCCCAGCATTTT	CASTSTGVNQPQHF
TRBV14	TRBD2	TRBJ2-1	few	TGTGCCAGCAGCTTCACTAGCGGGAAGGTTGAGCAGTTCTTC	CASSFTSGKVEQFF
TRBV6-6	TRBD1	TRBJ1-2	NA	TGTGCCAGCAGTTCCGCAACACAGGGGGTCGCCTATGGCTACACCTTC	CASSSATQGVAYGYTF
TRBV20-1	TRBD2	TRBJ2-1	few	TGCAGTGCTCTAGCGGGTTTCTCCTACAATGAGCAGTTCTTC	CSALAGFSYNEQFF
TRBV7-8	NA	TRBJ2-7	few	TGTGCCAGCAGCTTAGGCCGATCCTACGAGCAGTACTTC	CASSLGRSYEQYF
TRBV27	TRBD1	TRBJ2-5	few	TGTGCCAGCAGTCCCTCGACAGGGGACCTTCAAGAGACCCAGTACTTC	CASSPSTGDLQETQYF
TRBV2	TRBD2	TRBJ2-5	NA	TGTGCCAGCAGAGGAACTAGCGGGAGACTGGAGACCCAGTACTTC	CASRGTSGRLETQYF